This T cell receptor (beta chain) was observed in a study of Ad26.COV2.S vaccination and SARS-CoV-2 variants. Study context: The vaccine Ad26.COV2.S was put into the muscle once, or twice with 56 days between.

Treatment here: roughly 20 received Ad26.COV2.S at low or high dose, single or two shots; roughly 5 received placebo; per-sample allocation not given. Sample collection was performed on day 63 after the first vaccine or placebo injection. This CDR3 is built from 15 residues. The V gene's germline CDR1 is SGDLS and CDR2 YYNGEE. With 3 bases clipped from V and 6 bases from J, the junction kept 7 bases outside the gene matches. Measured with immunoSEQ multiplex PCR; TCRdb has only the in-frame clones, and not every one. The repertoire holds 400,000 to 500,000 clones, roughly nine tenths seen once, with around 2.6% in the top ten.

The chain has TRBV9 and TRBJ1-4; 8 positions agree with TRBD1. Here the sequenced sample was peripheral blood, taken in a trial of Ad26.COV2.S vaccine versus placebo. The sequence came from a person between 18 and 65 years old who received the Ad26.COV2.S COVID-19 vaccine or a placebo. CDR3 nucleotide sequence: TGTGCCAGCAGCGAGCGGACAGGGTTTGATGAAAAACTGTTTTTT. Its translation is CASSERTGFDEKLFF.